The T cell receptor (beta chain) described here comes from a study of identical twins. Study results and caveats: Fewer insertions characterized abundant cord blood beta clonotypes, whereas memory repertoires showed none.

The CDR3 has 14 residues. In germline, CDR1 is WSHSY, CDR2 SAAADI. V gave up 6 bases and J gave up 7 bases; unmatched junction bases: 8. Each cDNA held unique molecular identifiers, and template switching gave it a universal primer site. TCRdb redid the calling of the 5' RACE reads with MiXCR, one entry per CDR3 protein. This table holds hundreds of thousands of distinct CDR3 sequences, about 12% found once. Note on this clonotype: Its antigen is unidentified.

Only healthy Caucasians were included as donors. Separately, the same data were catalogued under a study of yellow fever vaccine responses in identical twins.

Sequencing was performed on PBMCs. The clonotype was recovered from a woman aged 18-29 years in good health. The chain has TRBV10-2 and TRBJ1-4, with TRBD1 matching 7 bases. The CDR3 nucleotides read TGCGCCAGCAGACAGGACAGGAAGAGTGAAAAACTGTTTTTT. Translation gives CASRQDRKSEKLFF.